This T cell receptor (beta chain) was recorded in a study of T cells of healthy individuals. One entry per CDR3 protein, called by TCRdb with MiXCR from the 5' RACE reads. This table has roughly 87,000 distinct CDR3 sequences, 17% appearing once. The sequence was collected from a human donor in good health.

The CDR3 loop reads CSVVVRREVGRDNEQFF. The CDR3 DNA is TGCAGCGTTGTCGTGCGGCGGGAGGTCGGTAGGGACAATGAGCAGTTCTTC. The chain carries TRBV29-1 and TRBJ2-1; 8 bases are a match to TRBD2. Germline V CDR1 and CDR2: SQVTM, ANQGSEA. CDR3 size: 17 residues. Trimming took 4 bases from V and 5 from J; bases not matched to a gene: 16.